This TCR beta chain was recovered during a study of blood T cells in healthy people across ages. A second PCR, run for roughly 7 to 12 cycles, used a sample-barcoded 5' primer plus a J-beta primer mix. Tagging of each cDNA molecule was performed by a template-switch adaptor with 12 random nucleotides. TCRdb re-called the 5' RACE reads with MiXCR, one entry per CDR3 protein. The top ten clones hold approximately 15% of a sample with hundreds of thousands of distinct CDR3 sequences, 25% to 35% of them seen once. The source of this sequence is a woman older than 75 in good health. The sample taken for sequencing was blood.

CDR3: CASIKQGGSYEQYF. As DNA, the CDR3 is TGTGCCAGCATCAAACAGGGAGGGTCCTACGAGCAGTACTTC. The chain recombines TRBV6-5 with TRBJ2-7, with D possibly TRBD2 on 7 matching bases. The germline V and J ends were trimmed by 7 bases and 1 base, with 14 bases remaining between them. This CDR3 comprises 14 residues. The germline V gene encodes CDR1 MNHEY and CDR2 SVGAGI.